Each of the 28 T cell receptor beta chains below was sequenced from the same sample in a study of shared clonotypes between healthy human individuals. Some clones are missing from TCRdb's copy, which holds only in-frame ones; the method was immunoSEQ multiplex PCR. The sample has fewer than 350,000 clones, more than 75% seen once; the top ten hold 15% to 20%. Sequencing was done on a sample of memory CD8+ T cells sorted from blood. Subset of the sample: CD45RO+ cells pooled with CCR7-negative TemRA cells. The receptors stem from a man in his late teens or twenties in good health.

V gene TRBV29-1 combines with J gene TRBJ1-2, with unresolved D. CDR1 is SQVTM and CDR2 is ANQGSEA in the germline V gene. This CDR3 has 11 residues. V lost 2 bases and J 6 bases, leaving 7 bases between the germline ends. CDR3 coding DNA: TGCAGCGTTGAATACCTCCATGGCTACACCTTC. Protein: CSVEYLHGYTF. The full variable domain, in which reference TRBV29-1 and TRBJ1-2 provide the parts outside the CDR3, is SAVISQKPSRDICQRGTSLTIQCQVDSQVTMMFWYRQQPGQSLTLIATANQGSEATYESGFVIDKFPISRPNLTFSTLTVSNMSPEDSSIYLCSVEYLHGYTFGSGTRLTVV.

The rearrangement uses TRBV30 and TRBJ2-1; 9 bases match TRBD1. V was clipped by 5 bases and J by 6 bases; unmatched bases: 8. CDR1 and CDR2 from the germline V gene are GTSNPN and SVGIG (reference sequence). The CDR3 covers 14 residues. CDR3 protein: CAWEPGTGLNEQFF. In nucleotides, the CDR3 is TGTGCCTGGGAGCCCGGGACAGGGCTCAATGAGCAGTTCTTC.

This clone appeared once. The chain is built from TRBV6-1 and TRBJ1-1; D remains unclear. Germline V gene lookup returns CDR1 MNHNS and CDR2 SASEGT. The V and J ends lost 2 bases and 1 base respectively, with 11 bases between them. The CDR3 is made up of 15 amino acids. The CDR3 reads CASSEYGPPNTEAFF. In DNA, the CDR3 is TGTGCCAGCAGTGAATACGGTCCCCCGAACACTGAAGCTTTCTTT.

The rearrangement links TRBV7-6 to TRBJ2-2, with 8 bases aligning to TRBD2. The CDR3 consists of 17 residues. Germline CDR1 is SGHVS and CDR2 is FNYEAQ. The V segment lost 3 bases and the J segment 2 bases; nucleotides outside the gene matches: 8. The CDR3 region is CASSFATGTRNTGELFF. CDR3 DNA: TGTGCCAGCAGCTTTGCTACCGGGACTAGAAACACCGGGGAGCTGTTTTTT.

The chain combines TRBV11-2 with TRBJ2-1; TRBD2 agrees at 10 bases. CDR1 is SGHAT, CDR2 FQNNGV, per germline. Losses at the gene ends were 5 bases for V and 7 bases for J; bases not matched to a gene: 14. This CDR3 is built from 17 residues. The CDR3 sequence: CASSLFRGTSAPNEQFF. The CDR3 DNA reads as TGTGCCAGCAGCCTTTTCCGCGGGACTAGCGCGCCGAATGAGCAGTTCTTC. Filled out from reference TRBV11-2 and TRBJ2-1, the complete variable domain reads EAGVAQSPRYKIIEKRQSVAFWCNPISGHATLYWYQQILGQGPKLLIQFQNNGVVDDSQLPKDRFSAERLKGVDSTLKIQPAKLEDSAVYLCASSLFRGTSAPNEQFFGPGTRLTVL.

The genes are TRBV29-1 and TRBJ2-1; 7 bases agree with TRBD2. The CDR3 has 15 amino acids. Germline lookup yields CDR1 SQVTM and CDR2 ANQGSEA. J gave up 1 base and V 7 bases, and 10 bases lay outside the gene matches. CDR3 in DNA: TGCAGCGGCGAGCAGCGGGATCGGTCCTACAATGAGCAGTTCTTC. The encoded protein is CSGEQRDRSYNEQFF.

This clone showed up just once. CDR3: CASSAGLGEQYF. The CDR3 nucleotides are TGTGCCAGCAGCGCGGGACTCGGCGAGCAGTACTTC. This rearrangement joins TRBV9 to TRBJ2-7; D possibly corresponds to TRBD2 (6 bases). This CDR3 comprises 12 residues. The germline CDR1 and CDR2 sequences are SGDLS and YYNGEE. V lost 3 bases and J lost 6, with 10 bases in between.

The J gene is TRBJ2-5, the V gene TRBV4-1; 7 nucleotides agree with TRBD2. Germline lookup yields CDR1 MGHRA and CDR2 YSYEKL. Trimming cost V 3 bases and J 4 bases; bases outside gene matches: 2. The CDR3 has 13 residues. CDR3 protein: CASSQERGETQYF. In nucleotides, the CDR3 is TGCGCCAGCAGCCAGGAGCGGGGAGAGACCCAGTACTTC.

CDR3 DNA sequence: TGCGCCAGCAGCCAAGATCCCCCACCCTTCGCGAACACCGGGGAGCTGTTTTTT. It translates to CASSQDPPPFANTGELFF. The chain employs TRBV4-3 and TRBJ2-2; no firm D call. Germline V CDR1 and CDR2: LGHNA, YSLEER. The CDR3 sequence is 18 residues long. Trimming stripped 0 bases from V and 0 bases from J, with 14 bases between.

On this clone itself: Other DNA sequences from this sample encode an identical CDR3 as well. This rearrangement joins TRBV30 to TRBJ1-1, with D unresolved. Germline-derived CDR1 and CDR2 are GTSNPN and SVGIG (reference sequence). Trimming took 4 bases from V and 1 from J, leaving 4 bases between them. The CDR3 loop spans 11 amino acids. CDR3 sequence (DNA): TGTGCCTGGAACCGGAACACTGAAGCTTTCTTT. Translation gives CAWNRNTEAFF.

The chain uses TRBV5-4 and TRBJ2-2; 12 nucleotides agree with TRBD2. The CDR3 is made up of 16 amino acids. V lost 2 bases, J lost 4 bases, and 3 bases stayed unmatched. Germline V gene lookup returns CDR1 SGHNT and CDR2 YYREEE (reference sequence). In DNA form, the CDR3 reads TGTGCCAGCAGCTTTACTAGCGGGGGGTTCACCGGGGAGCTGTTTTTT. This codes for CASSFTSGGFTGELFF.

This clone has a count of ten or more. The sample has other DNA sequences that encode this CDR3 too. Here the CDR3 reads CASSLTGTNYGYTF. In DNA, the CDR3 is TGTGCCAGCAGTCTGACAGGGACTAACTATGGCTACACCTTC. V and J are TRBV28 and TRBJ1-2, with 7 bases aligning to TRBD1. There are 14 residues in the CDR3. Germline V gene lookup returns CDR1 MDHEN and CDR2 SYDVKM. Trimming removed 5 bases from V and 0 bases from J; junction bases left unmatched: 3.

The chain recombines TRBV27 with TRBJ1-3; D not resolved. Germline CDR1 reads MNHEY; CDR2 reads SMNVEV (reference sequence). V was pared by 5 bases and J by 0 bases, with 11 bases between. The CDR3 has 15 amino acids. Here the CDR3 reads CASSVWVISGNTIYF. CDR3 nucleotide sequence: TGTGCCAGCAGTGTCTGGGTGATCTCTGGAAACACCATATATTTT.

The genes are TRBV4-1 and TRBJ2-7; D ambiguous. Per the germline V gene, CDR1 is MGHRA and CDR2 is YSYEKL. CDR3 length: 14 amino acids. With 1 base removed from V and 0 bases from J, the gap between germline ends came to 7 bases. For the CDR3, the DNA is TGCGCCAGCAGCCAAGTGGTGAGCTCCTACGAGCAGTACTTC. The encoded protein is CASSQVVSSYEQYF.

The chain is built from TRBV7-2 and TRBJ2-3, with 10 bases identical to TRBD2. From germline, CDR1 is SGHTA and CDR2 FQGNSA. V dropped 4 bases and J dropped 10; count of bases not matched to a gene: 8. The CDR3 extends over 14 amino acids. The CDR3, as DNA: TGTGCCAGCAGCTCGCCGGGACTAGCGTACGCGCAGTATTTT. Protein: CASSSPGLAYAQYF.

The chain recombines TRBV10-1 with TRBJ2-2; D perhaps matches TRBD1 (5 bases). Germline CDR1 is WNHNN and CDR2 is SYGVQD (reference sequence). Trimming shortened V by 5 bases and J by 2 bases, and 9 bases separated the two germline ends. The CDR3 covers 14 residues. The DNA for the CDR3 is TGCGCCAGCAGTTTGACAGAAAACACCGGGGAGCTGTTTTTT. Translation: CASSLTENTGELFF.

The chain uses TRBV7-3 and TRBJ2-3; 8 positions agree with TRBD2. Germline V gene sequence: CDR1 SGHTA, CDR2 FQGTGA. Trimming removed 0 bases from V and 0 bases from J; junction bases left unmatched: 2. The CDR3 sequence is 16 residues long. The CDR3 is CASSLTAGGSTDTQYF. The CDR3 bases are TGTGCCAGCAGCTTAACCGCGGGGGGTAGCACAGATACGCAGTATTTT. The full variable domain, its missing parts supplied by reference TRBV7-3 and TRBJ2-3, is GAGVSQTPSNKVTEKGKYVELRCDPISGHTALYWYRQSLGQGPEFLIYFQGTGAADDSGLPNDRFFAVRPEGSVSTLKIQRTERGDSAVYLCASSLTAGGSTDTQYFGPGTRLTVL.

To note about this clone: One end of the junction does not line up with germline, which may come from a read error. The V and J genes are TRBV11-2 and TRBJ1-1; 10 nucleotides agree with TRBD1. The CDR3 runs to 16 residues. The V gene's germline CDR1 is SGHAT and CDR2 FQNNGV. The CDR3 nucleotides are TGTGCCAGCGCAAACAGGGGACAGGGGCTGAATACTGAAGCTTTCTTT. This translates into CASANRGQGLNTEAFF.

V and J are TRBV27 and TRBJ2-2, with D perhaps matching TRBD1 (5 bases). The length of the CDR3 is 14 residues. V lost 5 bases and J 7 bases, leaving 14 bases between the germline ends. The V gene's germline CDR1 is MNHEY and CDR2 SMNVEV (reference sequence). The CDR3 spells CASSPLQVDGELFF. CDR3 in DNA: TGTGCCAGCAGTCCCCTACAGGTGGACGGGGAGCTGTTTTTT.

V usage is TRBV7-4 and J usage is TRBJ1-2; D unclear. The CDR3 contains 12 residues. Trimming pared 4 bases from V and 6 bases from J, leaving 9 bases between. The germline CDR1 and CDR2 sequences are SGHVT and SQSDAQ. DNA of the CDR3: TGTGCCAGCAGCTCCCGTAGGGATGGCTACACCTTC. It specifies CASSSRRDGYTF.

The genes are TRBV9 and TRBJ2-3, with 7 bases aligning to TRBD2. The CDR3 spans 16 residues. Germline V gene data show CDR1 as SGDLS and CDR2 as YYNGEE. J was trimmed by 0 bases and V by 3 bases; bases with no gene match: 7. The CDR3 DNA reads as TGTGCCAGCAGCGGATTAACTAGCGCGAGCACAGATACGCAGTATTTT. Translation: CASSGLTSASTDTQYF.

The chain is built from TRBV27 and TRBJ1-5; TRBD1 agrees at 10 bases. Losses at the gene ends were 9 bases for V and 2 bases for J; bases not matched to a gene: 10. The CDR3 has 16 amino acids. Germline V lookup: CDR1 MNHEY, CDR2 SMNVEV (reference sequence). The CDR3: CASSDRGIDGNQPQHF. The CDR3 DNA reads as TGTGCCAGTTCGGACAGGGGGATTGATGGCAATCAGCCCCAGCATTTT.

The chain has TRBV27 and TRBJ2-5; tentatively, D is TRBD1 (7 bases). CDR3 length: 15 amino acids. Germline V CDR1 and CDR2: MNHEY, SMNVEV (reference sequence). V dropped 2 bases and J dropped 5 bases, with 15 bases sitting between them. The CDR3 DNA reads as TGTGCCAGCAGTTTAGGCGCAGGGGGGTGGGAGACCCAGTACTTC. Its protein product is CASSLGAGGWETQYF.

The chain carries TRBV28 and TRBJ1-5; D perhaps matches TRBD1 (5 bases). The CDR3 covers 19 residues. Trimming left V 2 bases short and J 7 bases short, with 27 bases between. The V gene's germline CDR1 is MDHEN and CDR2 SYDVKM. CDR3 residues: CASSLRGGEGRFWGQPQHF. The CDR3 nucleotides read TGTGCCAGCAGTTTAAGAGGTGGGGAGGGCAGGTTTTGGGGGCAGCCCCAGCATTTT.

This clone has only one observation. CDR3 residues: CASSRQGRPYEQYF. For the CDR3, the DNA is TGTGCCAGCAGCCGACAAGGGCGTCCCTACGAGCAGTACTTC. The chain carries TRBV11-2 and TRBJ2-7; D not resolved. The CDR3 spans 14 residues. The V end was cut by 5 bases, the J end by 2 bases, with 13 bases between. In germline, CDR1 is SGHAT, CDR2 FQNNGV.

The chain recombines TRBV9 with TRBJ2-7; D unresolved. This CDR3 spans 16 amino acids. Germline CDR1 and CDR2: SGDLS and YYNGEE. V was clipped by 0 bases and J by 0 bases, with 13 bases between them. The CDR3 reads CASSVGPLGSSYEQYF. CDR3 in DNA: TGTGCCAGCAGCGTAGGTCCCCTAGGAAGCTCCTACGAGCAGTACTTC.

Details on this clone: Within the sample, other DNA sequences also encode this same CDR3. This chain joins TRBV19 and TRBJ1-5; perhaps TRBD1 as D (6 bases). In germline, CDR1 is LNHDA, CDR2 SQIVND (reference sequence). V lost 6 bases to trimming and J lost 4 bases, with 7 bases between them. The CDR3 is made up of 12 amino acids. This chain's CDR3 is CASRDSNQPQHF. The CDR3, as DNA: TGTGCCAGTAGGGACAGTAATCAGCCCCAGCATTTT.

The chain links TRBV4-1 to TRBJ2-7; TRBD2 matches at 12 bases. Germline assignment: CDR1 MGHRA and CDR2 YSYEKL. The CDR3 has 15 amino acids. The J segment lost 3 bases and the V segment lost 4 bases, leaving 4 bases of the junction unmatched. The DNA of the CDR3 is TGCGCCAGCAGCCCTCGGACTAGCGGGGTCTACGAGCAGTACTTC. This gives the protein CASSPRTSGVYEQYF.